A selection of T cell receptor beta chains follows, all from one sample in a study of control samples from healthy donors and cancer patients. The assay was immunoSEQ multiplex PCR, and TCRdb's table has in-frame clones only and misses some. The repertoire consists of about 82,000 clones, with around 94% occurring once and the leading ten covering about 5%. Sequenced input: blood. Receptors originate from a woman aged 18-29 years in good health. Each CDR3 is given with its conserved first and last residue. A D gene is named only where the DNA matches it firmly. Clone sizes are given selectively: once, few, many, or a class where the clone is expanded.

J: TRBJ1-1; D: .; V: TRBV19; size: .; DNA: TGTGCCAGTAGCTTACAGGGATTAGCTGAAGCTTTCTTT; CDR3: CASSLQGLAEAFF
J: TRBJ1-5; D: .; V: TRBV28; size: once; DNA: TGTGCCAGCAGTTTCTCCGGCGGGGTAAGCAATCAGCCCCAGCATTTT; CDR3: CASSFSGGVSNQPQHF
J: TRBJ1-2; D: .; V: TRBV7-2; size: .; DNA: TGTGCCAGCAGCCCTAGACCGGGGGCGGGGGGCTACACCTTC; CDR3: CASSPRPGAGGYTF
J: TRBJ1-3; D: .; V: TRBV29-1; size: .; DNA: TGCAGCGTTGAACGACAGTCTGGAAACACCATATATTTT; CDR3: CSVERQSGNTIYF
J: TRBJ1-5; D: .; V: TRBV28; size: .; DNA: TGTGCCAGCAGTTTATATGGCAGGGGAAGGCCGACGTATAGCAATCAGCCCCAGCATTTT; CDR3: CASSLYGRGRPTYSNQPQHF
J: TRBJ1-4; D: TRBD1; V: TRBV13; size: .; DNA: TGTGCCAGCAGCGGTCCAGTGGGGACAGGGAACGCGAACCCTAATGAAAAACTGTTTTTT; CDR3: CASSGPVGTGNANPNEKLFF
J: TRBJ2-3; D: .; V: TRBV15; size: .; DNA: TGTGCCACCAGCTCTGGACTTGAACGCACAGATACGCAGTATTTT; CDR3: CATSSGLERTDTQYF
J: TRBJ1-4; D: TRBD1; V: TRBV11-2; size: .; DNA: TGTGCCAGCAGCCCCCGGACAGGGAATAATGAAAAACTGTTTTTT; CDR3: CASSPRTGNNEKLFF
J: TRBJ1-1; D: .; V: TRBV15; size: .; DNA: TGTGCCACCAGCAGCGGAAAAAGTCAGAGCACCACAATGAACACTGAAGCTTTCTTT; CDR3: CATSSGKSQSTTMNTEAFF
J: TRBJ1-2; D: .; V: TRBV7-8; size: .; DNA: TGTGCCAGCAGCTTAGTAGCCAATAACTATGGCTACACCTTC; CDR3: CASSLVANNYGYTF
J: TRBJ2-2; D: .; V: TRBV6-5; size: .; DNA: TGTGCCAGCAAGGGGCCCCGGGCGGGCGCCAGGGAGCTGTTTTTT; CDR3: CASKGPRAGARELFF
J: TRBJ1-6; D: TRBD1; V: TRBV5-6; size: few; DNA: TGTGCCAGCAGCGGGGACAGGGGAGAGTCACCCCTCCACTTT; CDR3: CASSGDRGESPLHF
J: TRBJ2-7; D: TRBD2; V: TRBV29-1; size: .; DNA: TGCAGCGGGACTAGCGGGGTCTACGAGCAGTACTTC; CDR3: CSGTSGVYEQYF
J: TRBJ1-2; D: TRBD1; V: TRBV5-4; size: .; DNA: TGTGCCAGCAGCTTTGGAGGACAGGGAAGTATGGGCCCACCTACACCTTTC; CDR3: CASSFGGQGSMGPPTPF
J: TRBJ2-3; D: TRBD1; V: TRBV29-1; size: .; DNA: TGCAGCGTAGGACAGGGGGCTGGGGATACGCAGTATTTT; CDR3: CSVGQGAGDTQYF
J: TRBJ2-1; D: .; V: TRBV20-1; size: .; DNA: TGCAGTGCTAGCGTAGGTTTCTTC; CDR3: CSASVGFF
J: TRBJ2-7; D: .; V: TRBV29-1; size: .; DNA: TGCAGCGTTCAGGGGAGCTACGAGCAGTACTTC; CDR3: CSVQGSYEQYF
J: TRBJ2-3; D: TRBD1; V: TRBV2; size: .; DNA: TGTGCCAGCAGTGACCGGACAGGGGGGTTCACAGATACGCAGTATTTT; CDR3: CASSDRTGGFTDTQYF
J: TRBJ1-1; D: TRBD1; V: TRBV5-1; size: once; DNA: TGCGCCAGCAGCTCTACTGCAGGGGGTAGGGAAGCTTTCTTT; CDR3: CASSSTAGGREAFF
J: TRBJ1-2; D: .; V: TRBV4-1; size: once; DNA: TGCGCCAGCAGCCAAGTGCAGGGGACCGGTGGCTACACCTTC; CDR3: CASSQVQGTGGYTF
J: TRBJ1-4; D: .; V: TRBV27; size: .; DNA: TGTGCCAGCAGTTTCTGGGGGGCAAGGGATGAAAAACTGTTTTTT; CDR3: CASSFWGARDEKLFF
J: TRBJ2-3; D: TRBD2; V: TRBV28; size: .; DNA: TGTGCCAGCAGTTCCAATAGCGGGGGCACAGATACGCAGTATTTT; CDR3: CASSSNSGGTDTQYF
J: TRBJ2-3; D: TRBD1; V: TRBV7-6; size: .; DNA: TGTGCCAGCAGCATCCCGGGACAGGGGGCGGTAAATACGCAGTATTTT; CDR3: CASSIPGQGAVNTQYF
J: TRBJ1-2; D: .; V: TRBV29-1; size: .; DNA: TGCAGCGTTGAGACCCGTAGTGTGGGAGGCTACACCTTC; CDR3: CSVETRSVGGYTF
J: TRBJ1-2; D: TRBD1; V: TRBV10-3; size: .; DNA: TGTGCCGCCTGGTTGGGACAGGGGTTCTATGGCTACACCTTC; CDR3: CAAWLGQGFYGYTF
J: TRBJ2-7; D: TRBD1; V: TRBV11-2; size: .; DNA: TGTGCCAGCAGCCTCGGGACAGGGACCTACGAGCAGTACTTC; CDR3: CASSLGTGTYEQYF
J: TRBJ1-3; D: .; V: TRBV5-1; size: .; DNA: TGCGCCAGCAGCTTGGTTAGCGGTACGACCTCCTCTGGAAACACCATATATTTT; CDR3: CASSLVSGTTSSGNTIYF
J: TRBJ1-5; D: TRBD1; V: TRBV19; size: .; DNA: TGTGCCAGTAGAAGGGGACAGGGCAATCAGCCCCAGCATTTT; CDR3: CASRRGQGNQPQHF
J: TRBJ2-3; D: TRBD2; V: TRBV5-1; size: .; DNA: TGCGCCAGCAGCTATAGCGGGGCAGATACGCAGTATTTT; CDR3: CASSYSGADTQYF
J: TRBJ1-4; D: .; V: TRBV27; size: .; DNA: TGTGCCAGCCAAAACCAAAAACAAGGACGGATAAATGAAAAACTGTTTTTT; CDR3: CASQNQKQGRINEKLFF
J: TRBJ2-2; D: TRBD1; V: TRBV3-1/TRBV3-2; size: .; DNA: TGTGCCAGCAGCCTAGCGGACAGGGGGAACACCGGGGAGCTGTTTTTT; CDR3: CASSLADRGNTGELFF
J: TRBJ2-7; D: TRBD1; V: TRBV11-2; size: .; DNA: TGTGCCAGCAGACCAACAGGGGGTGTTTCCTACGAGCAGTACTTC; CDR3: CASRPTGGVSYEQYF
J: TRBJ1-2; D: .; V: TRBV28; size: .; DNA: TGTGCCAGCAGCTATAATGGGGGGGACTATGGCTACACCTTC; CDR3: CASSYNGGDYGYTF
J: TRBJ2-3; D: .; V: TRBV7-6; size: .; DNA: TGTGCCAGCAGCTTGGGTTTGGGGTCCCCAGATACGCAGTATTTT; CDR3: CASSLGLGSPDTQYF
J: TRBJ2-7; D: TRBD1; V: TRBV6-6; size: .; DNA: TGTGCCAGCAGACAGACCCTTACAGGGGCCGAGCAGTACTTC; CDR3: CASRQTLTGAEQYF
J: TRBJ2-3; D: .; V: TRBV11-2; size: .; DNA: TGTGCCAGCAGCTTAGTTGGGGGGCTACCAGATACGCAGTATTTT; CDR3: CASSLVGGLPDTQYF
J: TRBJ1-5; D: .; V: TRBV2; size: .; DNA: TGTGCCAGCTATGGAGAGGGAAATCAGCCCCAGCATTTT; CDR3: CASYGEGNQPQHF
J: TRBJ2-3; D: .; V: TRBV24-1; size: .; DNA: TGTGCCACCAGTGACCTTGGACGGAACACAGATACGCAGTATTTT; CDR3: CATSDLGRNTDTQYF
J: TRBJ2-1; D: TRBD1; V: TRBV24-1; size: .; DNA: TGTGCCACCAGTGATCCCATCCGGGACAGCTACAATGAGCAGTTCTTC; CDR3: CATSDPIRDSYNEQFF
J: TRBJ1-5; D: .; V: TRBV19; size: .; DNA: TGTGCCAGTAGTTTGGTGGCAGGCCCCCACAATCAGCCCCAGCATTTT; CDR3: CASSLVAGPHNQPQHF
J: TRBJ1-6; D: .; V: TRBV7-6; size: .; DNA: TGTGCCAGCAGCTTAGCGCGCGGGTCTGATTCACCCCTCCACTTT; CDR3: CASSLARGSDSPLHF
J: TRBJ2-4; D: .; V: TRBV29-1; size: .; DNA: TGCAGCGTTCCGGGGTTGGCCAAAAACATTCAGTACTTC; CDR3: CSVPGLAKNIQYF
J: TRBJ2-3; D: .; V: TRBV6-4; size: .; DNA: TGTGCCAGCAGTGAAGATACGCAGTATTTT; CDR3: CASSEDTQYF
J: TRBJ1-6; D: .; V: TRBV11-2; size: .; DNA: TGTGCCAGCAGCCCCGGGGGGGGGACTAATTCACCCCTCCACTTT; CDR3: CASSPGGGTNSPLHF
J: TRBJ2-2; D: TRBD1; V: TRBV15; size: .; DNA: TGTGCCACCAGCAGAGACCACTTGAGGGGGCAATCCGGGGAGCTGTTTTTT; CDR3: CATSRDHLRGQSGELFF
J: TRBJ2-7; D: .; V: TRBV7-2; size: .; DNA: TGTGCCAGCAGCTTAGCTTCTATCGGCCTCGAGCAGTACTTC; CDR3: CASSLASIGLEQYF
J: TRBJ2-5; D: TRBD2; V: TRBV6-1; size: .; DNA: TGTGCCAGCAGTGATGAAGCGGGGGGGTCGGAGACCCAGTACTTC; CDR3: CASSDEAGGSETQYF
J: TRBJ1-5; D: .; V: TRBV28; size: .; DNA: TGTGCCAGCAGTTTTGGGACCTTCGGTCAGCCCCAGCATTTT; CDR3: CASSFGTFGQPQHF
J: TRBJ2-5; D: .; V: TRBV10-3; size: .; DNA: TGTGCCATCAGTGATCTCGCAGGGCTTGGAGAGACCCAGTACTTC; CDR3: CAISDLAGLGETQYF
J: TRBJ2-5; D: TRBD1; V: TRBV5-1; size: once; DNA: TGCGCCAGCAGCTTGGGGACAGGGTACGAGACCCAGTACTTC; CDR3: CASSLGTGYETQYF
J: TRBJ1-1; D: .; V: TRBV28; size: .; DNA: TGTGCCAGCAGTTTTAGGACAGACGAAGCTTTCTTT; CDR3: CASSFRTDEAFF
J: TRBJ2-7; D: TRBD2; V: TRBV5-1; size: .; DNA: TGCGCCAGCAGCCCACATGATGGGGGGGACTACGAGCAGTACTTC; CDR3: CASSPHDGGDYEQYF
J: TRBJ2-3; D: .; V: TRBV19; size: .; DNA: TGTGCCAGTAGTACTAGCAGTTCTGTGACAGATACGCAGTATTTT; CDR3: CASSTSSSVTDTQYF